This T cell receptor beta chain was sequenced during a study of T cell responses to AZD1222 COVID-19 vaccine. Study-level results: Clonal diversity was possibly underestimated, and white British individuals and females predominated among donors. Seropositivity was recorded at baseline in only a handful of AZD1222 recipients.

A note on this clone: Its antigen remains unidentified.

Profiling relied on immunoSEQ multiplex PCR, and the TCRdb table lists in-frame clones only, not all of them. Altogether some 150,000 clones are present, more than 85% being singletons, with the ten largest covering roughly 3.4%. V was shortened by 8 bases and J by 0 bases, with 10 bases between the two germline ends. The CDR3 loop spans 13 amino acids. The germline CDR1 and CDR2 sequences are SGHVS and FQNEAQ. The chain joins TRBV7-8 to TRBJ1-1; D not resolved. The origin of this receptor is an adult who received the AZD1222 COVID-19 vaccine. The source material was peripheral blood, sampled 28 days after the second AZD1222 dose. DNA for the CDR3: TGTGCCAGCTCACGTGGGATGAACACTGAAGCTTTCTTT. This sequence encodes CASSRGMNTEAFF.